Below are 30 T cell receptor beta chains sequenced from a single sample in a study of blood T cell repertoires in COVID-19. The method was immunoSEQ multiplex PCR; TCRdb's version includes in-frame clones alone and lacks a portion of them. This table holds 300,000 to 350,000 clones, 87% found once. Sequencing was done on a sample of peripheral blood. Receptors originate from a woman aged 45-65 years with COVID-19, enrolled during active disease.

This clone appeared once. This chain uses TRBV6-5 with TRBJ1-5; D gene ambiguous. Germline assignment: CDR1 MNHEY and CDR2 SVGAGI. CDR3 size: 15 residues. The V gene lost 7 bases and the J gene lost 0 bases, with 13 bases spanning the gap. The CDR3 spells CASTRLPNSNQPQHF. As DNA, the CDR3 is TGTGCCAGCACTAGACTCCCGAATAGCAATCAGCCCCAGCATTTT.

This chain connects TRBV19 to TRBJ1-3; TRBD1 aligns across 8 bases. This CDR3 spans 18 amino acids. The junction had 10 bases not matched to a gene; V was cut back by 3 bases and J by 0 bases. Germline values: CDR1 LNHDA, CDR2 SQIVND (reference sequence). CDR3 sequence (DNA): TGTGCCAGTAGTATCGTGGGGACAGGCCGAAGCTCTGGAAACACCATATATTTT. Translated: CASSIVGTGRSSGNTIYF.

The J gene is TRBJ2-5, the V gene TRBV18; TRBD2 agrees at 7 bases. V lost 3 bases, J lost 2 bases, and 9 bases stayed unmatched. This CDR3 is built from 16 residues. From germline, CDR1 is KGHSH and CDR2 LQKENI. The CDR3 DNA sequence: TGTGCCAGCTCACCCTCTGCCGGGGGGACGCAAGAGACCCAGTACTTC. The encoded protein is CASSPSAGGTQETQYF.

The chain joins TRBV3-1 (or the pseudogene TRBV3-2) to TRBJ2-7; the D gene is possibly TRBD2 (6 bases). V lost 1 base to trimming and J lost 5 bases, with 12 bases between them. Germline V gives CDR1 LGHDT, CDR2 YNNKEL (reference sequence). The CDR3 runs to 14 residues. The CDR3 spells CASSQVSGEHEQYF. For the CDR3, the DNA is TGTGCCAGCAGCCAAGTGTCGGGGGAGCACGAGCAGTACTTC.

The chain is built from TRBV11-3 and TRBJ2-1; D perhaps matches TRBD1 (5 bases). Deletions cut 1 base from V and 3 bases from J, with 16 bases between. The CDR3 sequence is 17 residues long. Germline V gene data show CDR1 as SGHNT and CDR2 as YENEEA. The CDR3 DNA sequence: TGTGCCAGCAGCTTAGGGTCGAGGACATTGTTCTACAATGAGCAGTTCTTC. It yields the protein CASSLGSRTLFYNEQFF.

The J gene is TRBJ1-2, the V gene TRBV29-1; 12 nucleotides agree with TRBD1. V trimming: 8 bases; J trimming: 8 bases; junction bases outside the gene matches: 15. CDR1 and CDR2 from the germline V gene are SQVTM and ANQGSEA. This CDR3 contains 15 residues. In DNA, the CDR3 is TGCAGCATCTCCGGGACAGGGGGCGCGGGTCGAGGCTACACCTTC. It translates to CSISGTGGAGRGYTF.

The chain recombines TRBV11-1 with TRBJ2-2; 10 bases align to TRBD1. The CDR3 extends over 16 amino acids. Germline V gives CDR1 SGHAT, CDR2 FQDESV (reference sequence). J lost 3 bases, V lost 5 bases, and 6 bases had no gene match. The CDR3 loop reads CASSATDRGDTGELFF. The CDR3 bases are TGTGCCAGCAGCGCAACGGACAGGGGGGACACCGGGGAGCTGTTTTTT.

This chain joins TRBV5-8 and TRBJ1-5; D unclear. The CDR3 runs to 14 residues. The V end was cut by 1 base, the J end by 1 base, with 6 bases between. Germline V lookup: CDR1 SGHTS, CDR2 YDEGEE. CDR3: CASSLLTSNQPQHF. CDR3 coding DNA: TGTGCCAGCAGCTTGCTCACAAGCAATCAGCCCCAGCATTTT.

This chain links TRBV7-9 with TRBJ2-7; TRBD1 agrees at 9 bases. The CDR3 runs 15 residues. Germline V gene sequence: CDR1 SEHNR, CDR2 FQNEAQ (reference sequence). After removal of 5 bases from V and 3 bases from J, the junction contained 8 bases not matched to a gene. DNA for the CDR3: TGTGCCAGCAGCGGACCGGGACAGGGTTACTACGAGCAGTACTTC. Protein product: CASSGPGQGYYEQYF.

This chain links TRBV7-2 with TRBJ2-3; TRBD2 matches at 8 bases. Trimming at V came to 5 bases and at J to 3 bases, leaving 16 bases not matched to a gene. CDR1 is SGHTA, CDR2 FQGNSA, per germline. The CDR3 is 18 residues long. CDR3 sequence (DNA): TGTGCCAGCAGCCCCCTAGGATACCGAGCGGGAGTGACAGATACGCAGTATTTT. This translates into CASSPLGYRAGVTDTQYF.

DNA for the CDR3: TGTGCCAGCAGGGTGATTGCAGGGATTGATGGCTACACCTTC. Protein: CASRVIAGIDGYTF. V usage is TRBV6-8 and J usage is TRBJ1-2; D is possibly TRBD1 (5 bases). Trimming left V 6 bases short and J 6 bases short, with 17 bases between. Germline V gene data show CDR1 as MNHGY and CDR2 as SAAAGT. This CDR3 comprises 14 residues.

The rearrangement uses TRBV11-3 and TRBJ2-1; 12 bases are a match to TRBD2. The germline V gene encodes CDR1 SGHNT and CDR2 YENEEA. V lost 2 bases and J lost 0; bases outside the gene matches: 8. The length of the CDR3 is 19 residues. CDR3 residues: CASSLPPGLAGISYNEQFF. CDR3 coding DNA: TGTGCCAGCAGCTTACCCCCAGGACTAGCGGGGATCTCCTACAATGAGCAGTTCTTC.

The chain has TRBV4-3 and TRBJ2-3; a possible D gene is TRBD1 (5 bases). Germline CDR1 and CDR2: LGHNA and YSLEER. CDR3 size: 15 residues. The germline V and J ends were trimmed by 1 base and 0 bases, with 8 bases remaining between them. The CDR3 nucleotides read TGCGCCAGCAGCCAAGCGACAGCTAGCACAGATACGCAGTATTTT. Its translation: CASSQATASTDTQYF.

The chain combines TRBV20-1 with TRBJ2-5; D gene ambiguous. V shed 3 bases and J shed 4 bases, with 15 bases lying between them. The length of the CDR3 is 14 residues. CDR1 DFQATT and CDR2 SNEGSKA come from the germline V gene (reference sequence). The CDR3 DNA follows: TGCAGTGCTAGTTCCGGAGTGATCCCAGAGACCCAGTACTTC. Translated: CSASSGVIPETQYF.

The CDR3 DNA sequence: TGTGCCAGTAGTATAGAGGGCCAAAGCGGGATCAACGAGCAGTACTTC. Translated: CASSIEGQSGINEQYF. The chain combines TRBV19 with TRBJ2-7; 7 nucleotides agree with TRBD2. Germline loops: CDR1 LNHDA, CDR2 SQIVND (reference sequence). The junction had 10 bases not matched to a gene; V was cut back by 0 bases and J by 5 bases. The CDR3 loop spans 16 amino acids.

The V call is TRBV24-1, the J call TRBJ2-1; 7 bases map to TRBD2. The germline V gene has CDR1 KGHDR and CDR2 SFDVKD. CDR3 size: 15 residues. Losses at the gene ends were 7 bases for V and 5 bases for J; bases not matched to a gene: 10. Here the CDR3 reads CATSDTSVGHNEQFF. CDR3 sequence (DNA): TGTGCCACCAGCGATACTAGCGTTGGGCACAATGAGCAGTTCTTC.

This chain connects TRBV24-1 to TRBJ2-3; a weak D match, TRBD1 (6 bases). The germline gives CDR1 KGHDR, CDR2 SFDVKD. Trimming removed 1 base from V and 2 bases from J, with 9 bases in between. The CDR3 is 15 amino acids. The CDR3 DNA follows: TGTGCCACCAGTGATTTCACAGGGTCCACAGATACGCAGTATTTT. Its translation: CATSDFTGSTDTQYF.

This clone showed up just once. J is TRBJ2-5 and V is TRBV5-6; D remains ambiguous. V was clipped by 3 bases and J by 1 base, with 10 bases between them. The CDR3 runs to 14 residues. The germline V gene encodes CDR1 SGHDT and CDR2 YYEEEE. The CDR3 nucleotides are TGTGCCAGCAGCTCTAAGTATCTCCAAGAGACCCAGTACTTC. Its translation is CASSSKYLQETQYF.

The chain employs TRBV9 and TRBJ1-4; D is uncertain. The CDR3 spans 15 residues. V gave up 0 bases and J gave up 8 bases, with 14 bases separating them. The germline V gene has CDR1 SGDLS and CDR2 YYNGEE. CDR3 coding DNA: TGTGCCAGCAGCGTAGGTGAGGCCTTGGAGGAAAAACTGTTTTTT. This codes for CASSVGEALEEKLFF.

This rearrangement joins TRBV7-9 to TRBJ1-3; TRBD1 might be the D (6 bases). The CDR3 is 17 amino acids. Trimming stripped 3 bases from V and 4 bases from J, with 19 bases between. Per germline, CDR1 SEHNR and CDR2 FQNEAQ (reference sequence). The CDR3 nucleotides read TGTGCCAGCAGCTTGAGGGACACCCAAATTAGGGGAAACACCATATATTTT. Amino acid sequence: CASSLRDTQIRGNTIYF. Complete variable domain (other parts from reference TRBV7-9 and TRBJ1-3): DTGVSQNPRHKITKRGQNVTFRCDPISEHNRLYWYRQTLGQGPEFLTYFQNEAQLEKSRLLSDRFSAERPKGSFSTLEIQRTEQGDSAMYLCASSLRDTQIRGNTIYFGEGSWLTVV.

This chain connects TRBV7-6 to TRBJ1-5; D is undetermined. CDR3 size: 16 residues. Trimming removed 2 bases from V and 2 bases from J, with 13 bases in between. Germline assignment: CDR1 SGHVS and CDR2 FNYEAQ. Here the CDR3 reads CASSLSAPGGNQPQHF. In nucleotides, the CDR3 is TGTGCCAGCAGCTTATCGGCCCCCGGAGGCAATCAGCCCCAGCATTTT. Full variable domain (missing parts from reference TRBV7-6 and TRBJ1-5): GAGVSQSPRYKVTKRGQDVALRCDPISGHVSLYWYRQALGQGPEFLTYFNYEAQQDKSGLPNDRFSAERPEGSISTLTIQRTEQRDSAMYRCASSLSAPGGNQPQHFGDGTRLSIL.

The V gene is TRBV14, the J gene TRBJ2-1; 7 nucleotides line up with TRBD1. CDR1 and CDR2 from the germline V gene are SGHDN and FVKESK. The trim removed 5 bases at V and 2 bases at J, leaving 6 bases unmatched. The CDR3 length is 15 residues. CDR3 loop: CASSKNRGPYNEQFF. DNA for the CDR3: TGTGCCAGCAGCAAAAACAGGGGTCCCTACAATGAGCAGTTCTTC.

The sample holds a few counts of this clone. The gene calls are TRBV2 and TRBJ2-1; 15 bases are a match to TRBD2. V gave up 1 base and J gave up 9 bases; unmatched junction bases: 1. The CDR3 totals 15 residues. CDR1 SNHLY and CDR2 FYNNEI come from the germline V gene. The CDR3 DNA is TGTGCCAGCAGTGAAGGGACTAGCGGGAGGGGTGAGCAGTTCTTC. This gives the protein CASSEGTSGRGEQFF.

The rearrangement links TRBV30 to TRBJ2-1; D not resolved. CDR1 is GTSNPN and CDR2 is SVGIG in the germline V gene (reference sequence). The CDR3 runs to 12 residues. The germline V and J ends were trimmed by 0 bases and 4 bases, with 4 bases remaining between them. For the CDR3, the DNA is TGTGCCTGGAGTGTACAATACAATGAGCAGTTCTTC. Its protein product is CAWSVQYNEQFF.

This clone was observed a single time. The chain combines TRBV24-1 with TRBJ2-5; a weak D match, TRBD2 (6 bases). Trimming shortened V by 1 base and J by 2 bases, and 7 bases separated the two germline ends. There are 14 residues in the CDR3. The germline V gene encodes CDR1 KGHDR and CDR2 SFDVKD. CDR3 nucleotide sequence: TGTGCCACCAGTGATTTCCGGGGGCAAGAGACCCAGTACTTC. Translating it yields CATSDFRGQETQYF.

The chain carries TRBV9 and TRBJ1-3, with 7 nucleotides matching TRBD1. The CDR3 is 15 residues long. With V trimmed by 4 bases and J by 3 bases, 7 bases remained unmatched. Germline V gene lookup returns CDR1 SGDLS and CDR2 YYNGEE. Here the CDR3 reads CASSPRQGFGNTIYF. Here the CDR3 DNA reads TGTGCCAGCAGCCCTCGACAGGGTTTTGGAAACACCATATATTTT.

The table lists this clone with a few counts. Additional DNA sequences in this sample encode the identical CDR3. The chain has TRBV7-9 and TRBJ1-1, with a tentative D call TRBD1 (5 bases). CDR1 is SEHNR, CDR2 FQNEAQ, per germline (reference sequence). The V and J ends lost 1 base and 0 bases respectively, with 6 bases between them. This CDR3 is 14 amino acids long. In DNA, the CDR3 is TGTGCCAGCAGCTTAGGACAGCTGAACACTGAAGCTTTCTTT. Translating gives CASSLGQLNTEAFF.

The gene calls are TRBV6-6 and TRBJ1-5; D remains ambiguous. Germline V gene sequence: CDR1 MNHNY, CDR2 SVGAGI (reference sequence). V lost 3 bases and J 12 bases, leaving 9 bases between the germline ends. The CDR3 loop spans 11 amino acids. The CDR3 loop reads CASSYQQDQHF. For the CDR3, the DNA is TGTGCCAGCAGTTATCAGCAGGACCAGCATTTT.

The chain carries TRBV6-1 and TRBJ2-7; 8 bases fit TRBD1. CDR3 length equals 15 residues. The ends lost 1 base at V and 0 bases at J; junction bases unmatched: 2. The germline gives CDR1 MNHNS, CDR2 SASEGT. CDR3 residues: CASSEGTGSSYEQYF. The DNA for the CDR3 is TGTGCCAGCAGTGAAGGGACAGGGAGCTCCTACGAGCAGTACTTC.

The V and J genes are TRBV15 and TRBJ2-3, with D hard to call. CDR1 LNHNV and CDR2 YYDKDF come from the germline V gene (reference sequence). The V end lost 5 bases, the J end lost 2 bases, and 14 bases lay between the germline ends. CDR3 size: 15 residues. Written as DNA, the CDR3 is TGTGCCACCAGCCATCGAGGCGTATCCACAGATACGCAGTATTTT. Protein sequence: CATSHRGVSTDTQYF.